Detailed here is one T cell receptor beta chain. What it binds is unknown. This sample is part of a study of post-analysis software for immune sequencing data. Unique molecular identifiers tagged the TCR beta cDNA libraries. Roughly 500,000 cDNA molecules were obtained from around 0.96 to 9.9 million T cells. MiXCR, applied by TCRdb to the PCR reads, yields one record per CDR3 protein. The table includes 180,000 or so distinct CDR3 sequences, 25% to 35% detected once. Study-level results: Patients carried roughly 5 TRBV segments more frequently than controls did, and TRBV5-6, TRBV5-1 and TRBV20-1 were among them.

The CDR3 is 17 amino acids. Germline trimming cut 6 bases from V and 9 bases from J; bases unmatched to any gene: 22. Germline V gene data show CDR1 as DFQATT and CDR2 as SNEGSKA (reference sequence). Sequencing used blood. The source of this sequence is a girl aged 2-17 years with multiple sclerosis. The chain has TRBV20-1 and TRBJ2-1, with TRBD2 matching over 8 bases. CDR3 in amino acids: CSATGAVLGTSVPEQFF. In DNA form, the CDR3 reads TGCAGTGCAACCGGCGCAGTACTCGGGACTAGTGTTCCTGAGCAGTTCTTC.